The 32 T cell receptor beta chains below come from one sample, sequenced in a study of B cell selection in AIRE deficiency. The regulatory T cell sort gate was CD4+CD25hiCD127low/negative. Libraries were prepared by immunoSEQ multiplex PCR; TCRdb keeps only in-frame clonotypes and omits some of them. This repertoire shows roughly 22,000 clones, about 94% found once; its top ten account for 2%. The sample was Tregs sorted from PBMCs. These receptors were obtained from a human donor with AIRE deficiency.

This chain uses TRBV29-1 with TRBJ2-3, with 10 bases fitting TRBD1. Germline assignment: CDR1 SQVTM and CDR2 ANQGSEA. This CDR3 spans 15 amino acids. Trimming at V came to 4 bases and at J to 5 bases, leaving 9 bases not matched to a gene. The CDR3 protein is CSVGGLTGGVDTQYF. DNA of the CDR3: TGCAGCGTTGGAGGGTTGACAGGGGGCGTAGATACGCAGTATTTT.

The V and J genes are TRBV11-2 and TRBJ2-7; D call uncertain. With 0 bases removed from V and 3 bases from J, the gap between germline ends came to 12 bases. This CDR3 comprises 15 residues. Germline CDR1 reads SGHAT; CDR2 reads FQNNGV. DNA for the CDR3: TGTGCCAGCAGCTTAGATCGGGTTAGAAGCTACGAGCAGTACTTC. This gives the protein CASSLDRVRSYEQYF.

A single count supports this clone. J is TRBJ1-4 and V is TRBV7-9; 7 bases line up with TRBD1. In germline, CDR1 is SEHNR, CDR2 FQNEAQ (reference sequence). The CDR3 is 16 amino acids. The V and J ends lost 2 bases and 7 bases, in that order; junction bases with no gene match: 10. For the CDR3, the DNA is TGTGCCAGCAGCTTATACGGTACAGGGGATAGTGAAAAACTGTTTTTT. Protein: CASSLYGTGDSEKLFF.

V usage is TRBV28 and J usage is TRBJ1-5; perhaps TRBD1 as D (5 bases). The V end lost 6 bases, the J end lost 2 bases, and 11 bases lay between the germline ends. Germline assignment: CDR1 MDHEN and CDR2 SYDVKM. There are 14 residues in the CDR3. The CDR3 sequence is CASRGHRRNQPQHF. DNA of the CDR3: TGTGCCAGCAGAGGACACCGACGCAATCAGCCCCAGCATTTT.

This clone occurred a few times. The genes are TRBV5-1 and TRBJ2-1; D gene ambiguous. Germline CDR1 reads SGHRS; CDR2 reads YFSETQ. Trimming left V 6 bases short and J 7 bases short, with 23 bases between. The CDR3 runs 16 residues. In nucleotides, the CDR3 is TGCGCCAGCACTAAAACGGGCGATGCAATATGGAATGAGCAGTTCTTC. Protein sequence: CASTKTGDAIWNEQFF.

The rearrangement joins TRBV28 to TRBJ1-2; 7 nucleotides line up with TRBD1. Losses at the gene ends were 10 bases for V and 3 bases for J; bases not matched to a gene: 5. This CDR3 region has 12 residues. Germline CDR1 and CDR2: MDHEN and SYDVKM. The chain's CDR3 is CAITGADYGYTF. In DNA, the CDR3 is TGTGCCATCACAGGGGCTGACTATGGCTACACCTTC.

The chain employs TRBV7-2 and TRBJ1-5, with no clear D. The CDR3 is 15 amino acids. CDR1 is SGHTA and CDR2 is FQGNSA in the germline V gene. With 1 base removed from V and 0 bases from J, the gap between germline ends came to 7 bases. Here the CDR3 reads CASSLGRYSNQPQHF. CDR3 bases: TGTGCCAGCAGCTTAGGACGATATAGCAATCAGCCCCAGCATTTT.

J is TRBJ2-1 and V is TRBV6-1; TRBD1 matches at 8 bases. The CDR3 covers 15 residues. V dropped 6 bases and J dropped 8; count of bases not matched to a gene: 12. The V gene's germline CDR1 is MNHNS and CDR2 SASEGT. For the CDR3, the DNA is TGTGCCAGCAGGGACTGGACAGGGTTATGGGATGAGCAGTTCTTC. Amino acids: CASRDWTGLWDEQFF.

Only one count was recorded for this clone. The chain carries TRBV5-4 and TRBJ2-2; tentative D call: TRBD2 (6 bases). V shed 4 bases and J shed 5 bases, with 9 bases lying between them. Germline values: CDR1 SGHNT, CDR2 YYREEE (reference sequence). The CDR3 spans 13 residues. The CDR3 spells CASSLGGTGELFF. The CDR3 coding sequence is TGTGCCAGCAGCCTCGGAGGGACCGGGGAGCTGTTTTTT. The complete variable domain, with remaining parts taken from reference TRBV5-4 and TRBJ2-2, reads ETGVTQSPTHLIKTRGQQVTLRCSSQSGHNTVSWYQQALGQGPQFIFQYYREEENGRGNFPPRFSGLQFPNYSSELNVNALELDDSALYLCASSLGGTGELFFGEGSRLTVL.

The chain carries TRBV28 and TRBJ1-2, with TRBD1 matching over 7 bases. The CDR3 runs to 13 residues. In germline, CDR1 is MDHEN, CDR2 SYDVKM. V gave up 6 bases and J gave up 8 bases; unmatched junction bases: 9. CDR3 coding DNA: TGTGCCAGCAGACTTACAGGGGCAGGCGGCTACACCTTC. Translation gives CASRLTGAGGYTF.

V and J are TRBV5-1 and TRBJ2-3; D is unresolved. Germline V gene data show CDR1 as SGHRS and CDR2 as YFSETQ. The CDR3 length is 12 residues. The V end lost 0 bases, the J end lost 4 bases, and 3 bases lay between the germline ends. CDR3 nucleotides: TGCGCCAGCAGCTTGGGGGCAGATACGCAGTATTTT. It is translated as CASSLGADTQYF.

V and J are TRBV29-1 and TRBJ1-2; tentative D call: TRBD1 (6 bases). This CDR3 is built from 13 residues. Germline lookup yields CDR1 SQVTM and CDR2 ANQGSEA. The V and J ends lost 4 bases and 8 bases respectively, with 17 bases between them. DNA for the CDR3: TGCAGCGTTGGGAACGGGGGCGCGGGGGGCTACACCTTC. This codes for CSVGNGGAGGYTF.

The chain links TRBV2 to TRBJ2-2; tentative D call: TRBD1 (6 bases). The CDR3 extends over 17 amino acids. V was pared by 8 bases and J by 5 bases, with 24 bases between. Germline loops: CDR1 SNHLY, CDR2 FYNNEI. The CDR3 nucleotides read TGTGCCAGCGTGGTTTTTAACCGGCCAGGGGAGACCGGGGAGCTGTTTTTT. As protein: CASVVFNRPGETGELFF.

The chain links TRBV30 to TRBJ1-6, with D hard to call. The CDR3 length is 12 residues. Trimming cost V 2 bases and J 8 bases, with 7 bases left between them. CDR1 GTSNPN and CDR2 SVGIG come from the germline V gene (reference sequence). CDR3 amino acids: CAWSQDYSPLHF. CDR3 nucleotides: TGTGCCTGGAGTCAGGATTATTCACCCCTCCACTTT. Filled out from reference TRBV30 and TRBJ1-6, the complete variable domain reads SQTIHQWPATLVQPVGSPLSLECTVEGTSNPNLYWYRQAAGRGLQLLFYSVGIGQISSEVPQNLSASRPQDRQFILSSKKLLLSDSGFYLCAWSQDYSPLHFGNGTRLTVT.

The CDR3 DNA sequence: TGTGCCGCGGACAGGGTTAACTATGGCTACACCTTC. It encodes CAADRVNYGYTF. The V call is TRBV28, the J call TRBJ1-2; 8 nucleotides align to TRBD1. The V gene's germline CDR1 is MDHEN and CDR2 SYDVKM. This CDR3 spans 12 amino acids. Trimming removed 11 bases from V and 1 base from J; junction bases left unmatched: 3.

This chain uses TRBV7-8 with TRBJ1-5; 10 bases are a match to TRBD1. The CDR3 is made up of 17 amino acids. CDR1 is SGHVS and CDR2 is FQNEAQ in the germline V gene. The V and J ends lost 4 bases and 1 base, in that order; junction bases with no gene match: 7. CDR3 in amino acids: CASSSGTGAASNQPQHF. Here the CDR3 DNA reads TGTGCCAGCAGCTCCGGGACAGGGGCCGCGAGCAATCAGCCCCAGCATTTT.

V gene TRBV10-3 combines with J gene TRBJ1-1, with D perhaps matching TRBD1 (6 bases). Trimming shortened V by 8 bases and J by 0 bases, and 19 bases separated the two germline ends. The CDR3 is 16 amino acids. Germline CDR1 and CDR2: ENHRY and SYGVKD. The CDR3 DNA sequence: TGTGCCATCGGGAAAGAACAGGGCGGCATGAACACTGAAGCTTTCTTT. Amino acids: CAIGKEQGGMNTEAFF.

J is TRBJ2-3 and V is TRBV5-1; no firm D call. Germline V lookup: CDR1 SGHRS, CDR2 YFSETQ. The CDR3 contains 12 residues. Trimming removed 6 bases at V and 4 bases at J, with 9 bases between. CDR3 nucleotides: TGCGCCAGCAATGAAGGCGCAGATACGCAGTATTTT. Its protein is CASNEGADTQYF.

This clone is a singleton in its sample. The V and J genes are TRBV9 and TRBJ2-2; possibly TRBD2 for D (6 bases). The CDR3 length is 14 residues. V dropped 2 bases and J dropped 7 bases, with 12 bases sitting between them. Germline V gives CDR1 SGDLS, CDR2 YYNGEE. CDR3 in amino acids: CASSVRGGHGELFF. The DNA of the CDR3 is TGTGCCAGCAGCGTGCGGGGCGGTCACGGGGAGCTGTTTTTT.

The V gene is TRBV28, the J gene TRBJ2-7; no clear D gene. The V gene's germline CDR1 is MDHEN and CDR2 SYDVKM. The CDR3 has 14 amino acids. V was cut by 7 bases and J by 0 bases, with 13 bases left in between. Here the CDR3 reads CASTRTASSYEQYF. The DNA of the CDR3 is TGTGCCAGCACCAGGACGGCAAGCTCCTACGAGCAGTACTTC. The whole variable domain, remainder taken from reference TRBV28 and TRBJ2-7, is DVKVTQSSRYLVKRTGEKVFLECVQDMDHENMFWYRQDPGLGLRLIYFSYDVKMKEKGDIPEGYSVSREKKERFSLILESASTNQTSMYLCASTRTASSYEQYFGPGTRLTVT.

This chain joins TRBV19 and TRBJ2-7; D is uncertain. From germline, CDR1 is LNHDA and CDR2 SQIVND (reference sequence). V shed 4 bases and J shed 2 bases, with 15 bases lying between them. This CDR3 has 15 residues. The DNA for the CDR3 is TGTGCCAGTAGTAAGGAGTTTACACCCACCTACGAGCAGTACTTC. Encoded protein: CASSKEFTPTYEQYF.

The CDR3 protein is CASSQGSGGRNIQYF. The DNA of the CDR3 is TGCGCCAGCAGCCAAGGATCGGGGGGCAGAAACATTCAGTACTTC. V and J are TRBV4-3 and TRBJ2-4, with a possible D match to TRBD2 (7 bases). This CDR3 spans 15 amino acids. Germline V gene sequence: CDR1 LGHNA, CDR2 YSLEER. V was shortened by 1 base and J by 6 bases, with 13 bases between the two germline ends.

The chain recombines TRBV6-6 with TRBJ2-6, with D possibly called TRBD1 or TRBD2 (5 bases each). Germline V CDR1 and CDR2: MNHNY, SVGAGI (reference sequence). V was shortened by 11 bases and J by 0 bases, with 17 bases between the two germline ends. There are 16 residues in the CDR3. The CDR3 region is CAAGRQFLSGANVLTF. The CDR3 DNA reads as TGTGCCGCAGGGAGACAGTTCCTCTCTGGGGCCAACGTCCTGACTTTC.

This clone showed up just once. The chain employs TRBV19 and TRBJ2-5; D possibly corresponds to TRBD2 (6 bases). The CDR3 contains 13 residues. V lost 7 bases to trimming and J lost 3 bases, with 12 bases between them. Germline loops: CDR1 LNHDA, CDR2 SQIVND (reference sequence). CDR3: CASKARTKETQYF. The DNA for the CDR3 is TGTGCCAGTAAGGCTAGGACTAAAGAGACCCAGTACTTC.

The genes are TRBV4-1 and TRBJ2-7, with TRBD2 identical over 7 bases. From germline, CDR1 is MGHRA and CDR2 YSYEKL. The J segment lost 2 bases and the V segment lost 1 base, leaving 11 bases of the junction unmatched. The length of the CDR3 is 17 residues. This chain's CDR3 is CASSQAYTSAPPYEQYF. CDR3 DNA: TGCGCCAGCAGCCAAGCTTATACTAGCGCCCCCCCCTACGAGCAGTACTTC.

V gene TRBV7-3 combines with J gene TRBJ2-3, with TRBD2 matching 7 bases. Trimming at V came to 5 bases and at J to 3 bases, leaving 17 bases not matched to a gene. This CDR3 has 18 amino acids. Germline lookup yields CDR1 SGHTA and CDR2 FQGTGA. CDR3 sequence: CASSLVPVASGLTDTQYF. In DNA form, the CDR3 reads TGTGCCAGCAGCCTTGTTCCGGTGGCTAGCGGCCTAACAGATACGCAGTATTTT. Based on the CDR3 plus reference TRBV7-3 and TRBJ2-3, the full variable domain is GAGVSQTPSNKVTEKGKYVELRCDPISGHTALYWYRQSLGQGPEFLIYFQGTGAADDSGLPNDRFFAVRPEGSVSTLKIQRTERGDSAVYLCASSLVPVASGLTDTQYFGPGTRLTVL.

This clone was found once. This chain links TRBV30 with TRBJ2-5, with unresolved D. With 0 bases removed from V and 5 bases from J, the gap between germline ends came to 10 bases. This CDR3 is built from 13 residues. From germline, CDR1 is GTSNPN and CDR2 SVGIG (reference sequence). The CDR3 spells CAWSVVRFETQYF. CDR3 sequence (DNA): TGTGCCTGGAGTGTAGTTAGATTTGAGACCCAGTACTTC.

The chain is built from TRBV28 and TRBJ2-6, with a possible D match to TRBD2 (5 bases). Germline assignment: CDR1 MDHEN and CDR2 SYDVKM. V lost 4 bases and J 2 bases, leaving 9 bases between the germline ends. CDR3 length equals 15 residues. This chain's CDR3 is CASSWRSPGANVLTF. CDR3 sequence (DNA): TGTGCCAGCAGTTGGAGGTCTCCTGGGGCCAACGTCCTGACTTTC.

J is TRBJ2-1 and V is TRBV6-6; 9 bases align to TRBD2. Per the germline V gene, CDR1 is MNHNY and CDR2 is SVGAGI (reference sequence). Germline trimming cut 0 bases from V and 7 bases from J; bases unmatched to any gene: 7. The CDR3 spans 16 residues. CDR3 amino acids: CASSYSASGIRNEQFF. The CDR3 nucleotides are TGTGCCAGCAGTTACTCCGCTAGCGGGATTCGAAATGAGCAGTTCTTC.

The chain uses TRBV28 and TRBJ1-4; D not resolved. The CDR3 covers 14 residues. The ends were cut back, 5 bases at V and 2 bases at J, with 9 bases in the middle. Germline V gene lookup returns CDR1 MDHEN and CDR2 SYDVKM. CDR3 region: CASSSGGTNEKLFF. CDR3 DNA: TGTGCCAGCAGTAGCGGTGGCACTAATGAAAAACTGTTTTTT. The complete variable domain, with remaining parts taken from reference TRBV28 and TRBJ1-4, reads DVKVTQSSRYLVKRTGEKVFLECVQDMDHENMFWYRQDPGLGLRLIYFSYDVKMKEKGDIPEGYSVSREKKERFSLILESASTNQTSMYLCASSSGGTNEKLFFGSGTQLSVL.

V gene TRBV9 combines with J gene TRBJ2-3, with 9 bases that match TRBD2. In germline, CDR1 is SGDLS, CDR2 YYNGEE. CDR3 length: 15 amino acids. With 3 bases clipped from V and 5 bases from J, the junction kept 7 bases outside the gene matches. The CDR3 DNA reads as TGTGCCAGCAGCGCCGCGGGAGGGCCGATAGATACGCAGTATTTT. Its protein is CASSAAGGPIDTQYF.

The chain combines TRBV5-4 with TRBJ1-1, with TRBD1 as a possible D gene (5 bases). In germline, CDR1 is SGHNT, CDR2 YYREEE (reference sequence). Trimming left V 4 bases short and J 4 bases short, with 14 bases between. The CDR3 has 14 residues. The CDR3 DNA reads as TGTGCCAGCAGCCCGTGGTTGGGGGGCACTGAAGCTTTCTTT. Translating it yields CASSPWLGGTEAFF.